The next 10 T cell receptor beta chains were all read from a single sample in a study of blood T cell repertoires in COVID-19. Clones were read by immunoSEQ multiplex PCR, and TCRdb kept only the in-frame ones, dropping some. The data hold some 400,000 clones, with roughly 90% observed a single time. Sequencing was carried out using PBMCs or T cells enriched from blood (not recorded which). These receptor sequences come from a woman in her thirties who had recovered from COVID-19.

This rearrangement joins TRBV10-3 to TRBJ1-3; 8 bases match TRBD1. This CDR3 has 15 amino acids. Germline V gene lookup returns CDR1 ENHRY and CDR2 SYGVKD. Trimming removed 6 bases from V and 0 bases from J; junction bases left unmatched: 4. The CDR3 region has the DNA TGTGCCATCAGACAGGGGGAGAGCTCTGGAAACACCATATATTTT. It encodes CAIRQGESSGNTIYF.

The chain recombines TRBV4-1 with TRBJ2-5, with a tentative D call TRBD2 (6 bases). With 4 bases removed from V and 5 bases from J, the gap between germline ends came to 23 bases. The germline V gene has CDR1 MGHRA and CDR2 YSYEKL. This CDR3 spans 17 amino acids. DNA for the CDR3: TGCGCCAGCAGCCCATTAGGAGGGACTTCTCTGGGGGAGACCCAGTACTTC. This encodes CASSPLGGTSLGETQYF.

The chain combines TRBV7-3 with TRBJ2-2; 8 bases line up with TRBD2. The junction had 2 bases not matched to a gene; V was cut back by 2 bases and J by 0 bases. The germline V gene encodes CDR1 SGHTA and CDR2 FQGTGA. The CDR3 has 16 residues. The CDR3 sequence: CASSLLAGSNTGELFF. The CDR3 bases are TGTGCCAGCAGCTTATTAGCGGGGTCGAACACCGGGGAGCTGTTTTTT.

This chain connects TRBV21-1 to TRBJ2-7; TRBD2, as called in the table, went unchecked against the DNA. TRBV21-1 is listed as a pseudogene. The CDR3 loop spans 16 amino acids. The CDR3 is CASSKSSPGLRGEQYF. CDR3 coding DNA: TGTGCCAGCAGCAAAAGTTCTCCGGGACTTAGGGGCGAGCAGTACTTC.

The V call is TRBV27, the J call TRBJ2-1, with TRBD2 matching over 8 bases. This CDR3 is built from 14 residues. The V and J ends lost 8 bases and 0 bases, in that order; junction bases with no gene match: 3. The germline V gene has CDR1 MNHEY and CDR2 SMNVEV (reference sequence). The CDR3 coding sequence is TGTGCCAGCCGGGAGGGGCACTCCTACAATGAGCAGTTCTTC. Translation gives CASREGHSYNEQFF.

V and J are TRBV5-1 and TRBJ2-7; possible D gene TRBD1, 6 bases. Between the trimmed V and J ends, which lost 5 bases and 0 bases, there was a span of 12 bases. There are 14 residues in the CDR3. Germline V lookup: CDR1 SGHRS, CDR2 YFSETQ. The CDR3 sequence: CASSTGLPSYEQYF. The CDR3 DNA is TGCGCCAGCAGTACAGGGCTGCCCTCCTACGAGCAGTACTTC.

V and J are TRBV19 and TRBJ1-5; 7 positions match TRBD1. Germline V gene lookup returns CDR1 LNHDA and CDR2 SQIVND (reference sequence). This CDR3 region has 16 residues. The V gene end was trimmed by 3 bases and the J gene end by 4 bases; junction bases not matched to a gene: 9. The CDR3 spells CASSIQFRGVNQPQHF. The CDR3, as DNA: TGTGCCAGTAGTATTCAATTCAGGGGGGTAAATCAGCCCCAGCATTTT.

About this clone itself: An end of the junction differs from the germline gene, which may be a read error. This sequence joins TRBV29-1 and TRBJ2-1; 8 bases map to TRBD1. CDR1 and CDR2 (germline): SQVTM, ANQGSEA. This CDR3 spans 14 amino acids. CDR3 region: CSVEGQGVYNEQFF. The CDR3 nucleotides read TGCAGCGTCGAAGGACAGGGAGTATACAATGAGCAGTTCTTC.

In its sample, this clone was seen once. The DNA for the CDR3 is TGTGCCAGCAGCCAGACAGGCGACACCATATATTTT. It specifies CASSQTGDTIYF. The chain carries TRBV11-3 and TRBJ1-3; D is possibly TRBD1 (6 bases). V was cut by 5 bases and J by 8 bases, with 10 bases left in between. This CDR3 comprises 12 residues. Germline CDR1 SGHNT, CDR2 YENEEA.

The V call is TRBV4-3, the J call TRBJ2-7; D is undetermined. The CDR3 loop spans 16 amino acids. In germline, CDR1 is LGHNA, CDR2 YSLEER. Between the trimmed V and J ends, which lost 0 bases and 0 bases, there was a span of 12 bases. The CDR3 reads CASSQDEPPSSYEQYF. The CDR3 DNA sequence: TGCGCCAGCAGCCAAGATGAGCCCCCGAGCTCCTACGAGCAGTACTTC.